What follows are 22 T cell receptor beta chains derived from one specimen sequenced in a study of blood T cell repertoires in COVID-19. Profiled with immunoSEQ multiplex PCR; TCRdb holds only in-frame clones, not every one. Of under 450,000 clones listed, 75% to 90% were seen once; the top ten hold approximately 5%. The sequenced sample was PBMCs or T cells enriched from blood (not recorded which). These receptors all come from a woman in her 50s who had recovered from COVID-19.

The chain uses TRBV6-5 and TRBJ2-3; D gene ambiguous. This CDR3 contains 11 residues. V was shortened by 7 bases and J by 0 bases, with 2 bases between the two germline ends. CDR1 and CDR2 from the germline V gene are MNHEY and SVGAGI. In DNA, the CDR3 is TGTGCCAGCATAAGCACAGATACGCAGTATTTT. Translation gives CASISTDTQYF.

This sequence joins TRBV12-3 or TRBV12-4 and TRBJ1-1, with unresolved D. Trimming stripped 4 bases from V and 4 bases from J, with 4 bases between. The CDR3 runs to 11 residues. The CDR3 protein is CASSYGTEAFF. In DNA form, the CDR3 reads TGTGCCAGCAGTTACGGCACTGAAGCTTTCTTT.

V is TRBV19 and J is TRBJ1-1; possible D gene TRBD1, 5 bases. CDR1 is LNHDA and CDR2 is SQIVND in the germline V gene (reference sequence). This CDR3 is built from 13 residues. V gave up 7 bases and J gave up 1 base, with 10 bases separating them. DNA of the CDR3: TGTGCCAGTAAGGGGCCGCCGAACACTGAAGCTTTCTTT. Protein sequence: CASKGPPNTEAFF.

The CDR3 nucleotides read TGTGCCAGCAGCCCGGGAGGAGATACGCAGTATTTT. This sequence encodes CASSPGGDTQYF. The chain couples TRBV5-5 to TRBJ2-3; 7 bases align to TRBD2. V shed 4 bases, J shed 5 bases, and the junction held 1 base outside the gene matches. Germline CDR1 reads SGHKS; CDR2 reads YYEKEE (reference sequence). The CDR3 totals 12 residues.

The chain recombines TRBV18 with TRBJ2-7; the match to TRBD1 covers 8 bases. Looked up from germline, CDR1 is KGHSH and CDR2 is LQKENI. CDR3 length equals 16 residues. V lost 3 bases and J lost 2; bases outside the gene matches: 9. CDR3 DNA: TGTGCCAGCTCACCCCCAGGACAGGGTAGGACCTACGAGCAGTACTTC. It specifies CASSPPGQGRTYEQYF.

The rearrangement uses TRBV29-1 and TRBJ1-2; D is possibly TRBD1 (5 bases). There are 13 residues in the CDR3. Germline V gene sequence: CDR1 SQVTM, CDR2 ANQGSEA. V dropped 0 bases and J dropped 6 bases, with 11 bases sitting between them. In DNA form, the CDR3 reads TGCAGCGTTGAAGAAGGGGCGGCGGATGGCTACACCTTC. This encodes CSVEEGAADGYTF.

The chain has TRBV9 and TRBJ2-1; the D is unclear. The V gene's germline CDR1 is SGDLS and CDR2 YYNGEE. The CDR3 consists of 13 residues. Between the trimmed V and J ends, which lost 0 bases and 8 bases, there was a span of 9 bases. The CDR3 loop is CASSVGPVYEQFF. The CDR3 DNA is TGTGCCAGCAGCGTAGGTCCCGTCTATGAGCAGTTCTTC. The whole variable domain, filled in from reference TRBV9 and TRBJ2-1, reads DSGVTQTPKHLITATGQRVTLRCSPRSGDLSVYWYQQSLDQGLQFLIQYYNGEERAKGNILERFSAQQFPDLHSELNLSSLELGDSALYFCASSVGPVYEQFFGPGTRLTVL.

The V gene is TRBV6-1, the J gene TRBJ1-2, with a possible D match to TRBD1 (5 bases). Trimming took off 3 bases at V and 0 bases at J, with 14 bases between the two ends. The CDR3 is 16 residues long. Germline CDR1 reads MNHNS; CDR2 reads SASEGT. The DNA of the CDR3 is TGTGCCAGCAGTGAGGGGCTAACAGACACTAACTATGGCTACACCTTC. Translation: CASSEGLTDTNYGYTF.

This clone showed up just a few times. V usage is TRBV6-2 or TRBV6-3 and J usage is TRBJ1-2; 9 bases fit TRBD1. The V gene's germline CDR1 is MNHEY and CDR2 SVGEGT. The CDR3 runs to 14 residues. Losses at the gene ends were 2 bases for V and 7 bases for J; bases not matched to a gene: 5. The CDR3 is CASSYRDRAAGYTF. The CDR3 DNA reads TGTGCCAGCAGTTACCGGGACAGGGCAGCTGGCTACACCTTC.

This sequence joins TRBV15 and TRBJ2-7, with TRBD1 matching 9 bases. Trimming took 2 bases from V and 3 from J; bases not matched to a gene: 2. Germline V gene lookup returns CDR1 LNHNV and CDR2 YYDKDF (reference sequence). The CDR3 totals 14 residues. The DNA for the CDR3 is TGTGCCACCAGCAGACTGGGACAGGGCTACGAGCAGTACTTC. It encodes CATSRLGQGYEQYF. Drawing the rest from reference TRBV15 and TRBJ2-7, the complete variable domain is DAMVIQNPRYQVTQFGKPVTLSCSQTLNHNVMYWYQQKSSQAPKLLFHYYDKDFNNEADTPDNFQSRRPNTSFCFLDIRSPGLGDTAMYLCATSRLGQGYEQYFGPGTRLTVT.

The count of this clone is one. The chain uses TRBV7-2 and TRBJ1-6; D is possibly TRBD1 (6 bases). V lost 1 base to trimming and J lost 10 bases, with 14 bases between them. Germline values: CDR1 SGHTA, CDR2 FQGNSA. CDR3 length: 15 amino acids. The CDR3 reads CASSLEGRGMSPLHF. CDR3 DNA: TGTGCCAGCAGCTTAGAGGGCAGGGGCATGTCACCCCTCCACTTT.

This clone occurred a few times. The rearrangement uses TRBV6-5 and TRBJ2-2; a possible D gene is TRBD2 (6 bases). Trimming cost V 8 bases and J 4 bases, with 11 bases left between them. Germline-derived CDR1 and CDR2 are MNHEY and SVGAGI. CDR3 length equals 13 residues. CDR3 protein: CASRLGGTGELFF. CDR3 DNA sequence: TGTGCCAGCCGTTTGGGGGGCACCGGGGAGCTGTTTTTT.

This clone showed up just a few times. The chain couples TRBV4-1 to TRBJ2-3; D not certain. Germline-derived CDR1 and CDR2 are MGHRA and YSYEKL. The CDR3 covers 13 residues. Trimming left V 0 bases short and J 1 base short, with 2 bases between. Here the CDR3 reads CASSQDGTDTQYF. Here the CDR3 DNA reads TGCGCCAGCAGCCAAGACGGCACAGATACGCAGTATTTT.

The genes are TRBV7-9 and TRBJ1-2, with no clear D. Germline values: CDR1 SEHNR, CDR2 FQNEAQ (reference sequence). The length of the CDR3 is 15 residues. Trimming stripped 7 bases from V and 1 base from J, with 16 bases between. The CDR3 sequence is CASTLPGSHNYGYTF. The CDR3 DNA follows: TGTGCCAGCACCCTACCGGGTTCCCATAACTATGGCTACACCTTC. Combining the CDR3 with reference TRBV7-9 and TRBJ1-2 gives the whole variable domain DTGVSQNPRHKITKRGQNVTFRCDPISEHNRLYWYRQTLGQGPEFLTYFQNEAQLEKSRLLSDRFSAERPKGSFSTLEIQRTEQGDSAMYLCASTLPGSHNYGYTFGSGTRLTVV.

This chain connects TRBV5-1 to TRBJ1-3; maybe TRBD1 (6 bases). The V end was cut by 4 bases, the J end by 4 bases, with 21 bases between. From germline, CDR1 is SGHRS and CDR2 YFSETQ. The CDR3 sequence is 17 residues long. CDR3 bases: TGCGCCAGCAGCCCGGTTGGGGCAGGGGAGGGCGGAAACACCATATATTTT. This encodes CASSPVGAGEGGNTIYF.

The rearrangement uses TRBV9 and TRBJ1-1, with D hard to call. Per germline, CDR1 SGDLS and CDR2 YYNGEE. This CDR3 is 15 amino acids long. With 0 bases removed from V and 5 bases from J, the gap between germline ends came to 14 bases. CDR3 loop: CASSVAQAPGTEAFF. As DNA, the CDR3 is TGTGCCAGCAGCGTAGCTCAGGCTCCGGGGACTGAAGCTTTCTTT.

CDR3 sequence reads: CASSAGLAGNTGELFF. For the CDR3, the DNA is TGTGCCAGTAGTGCGGGACTAGCGGGGAACACCGGGGAGCTGTTTTTT. The rearrangement links TRBV19 to TRBJ2-2; 12 bases match TRBD2. Per the germline V gene, CDR1 is LNHDA and CDR2 is SQIVND (reference sequence). The CDR3 contains 16 residues. V was pared by 5 bases and J by 1 base, with 2 bases of the junction left unmatched. Filled out from reference TRBV19 and TRBJ2-2, the complete variable domain reads DGGITQSPKYLFRKEGQNVTLSCEQNLNHDAMYWYRQDPGQGLRLIYYSQIVNDFQKGDIAEGYSVSREKKESFPLTVTSAQKNPTAFYLCASSAGLAGNTGELFFGEGSRLTVL.

The chain recombines TRBV19 with TRBJ2-1; TRBD2 agrees at 12 bases. CDR3 length equals 17 residues. CDR1 is LNHDA, CDR2 SQIVND, per germline (reference sequence). Trimming removed 10 bases from V and 9 bases from J; junction bases left unmatched: 19. For the CDR3, the DNA is TGTGCCACCGGGACAGAGTCTCTAGCGGGGGGGCGGGGTGAGCAGTTCTTC. It encodes CATGTESLAGGRGEQFF.

In DNA, the CDR3 is TGTGCCAGCACCGACAGGGTAGACACTGAAGCTTTCTTT. Residues: CASTDRVDTEAFF. J is TRBJ1-1 and V is TRBV3-1 (or the pseudogene TRBV3-2), with 7 bases fitting TRBD1. This CDR3 contains 13 residues. CDR1 is LGHDT and CDR2 is YNNKEL in the germline V gene (reference sequence). V was pared by 7 bases and J by 3 bases, with 5 bases of the junction left unmatched.

The rearrangement uses TRBV7-2 and TRBJ1-1; weak D call: TRBD1 (5 bases). V lost 5 bases to trimming and J lost 0 bases, with 10 bases between them. This CDR3 region has 14 residues. Germline CDR1 SGHTA, CDR2 FQGNSA. The CDR3 nucleotides are TGTGCCAGCAGCGGGGCGGGGGTGAACACTGAAGCTTTCTTT. Translated: CASSGAGVNTEAFF.

V is TRBV19 and J is TRBJ1-3; weak D call: TRBD1 (5 bases). V gave up 3 bases and J gave up 2 bases, with 14 bases separating them. The CDR3 sequence is 16 residues long. Germline V gene lookup returns CDR1 LNHDA and CDR2 SQIVND (reference sequence). DNA of the CDR3: TGTGCCAGTAGTATTAGTCCAGGGCGGACTGGAAACACCATATATTTT. It specifies CASSISPGRTGNTIYF. Drawing the rest from reference TRBV19 and TRBJ1-3, the complete variable domain is DGGITQSPKYLFRKEGQNVTLSCEQNLNHDAMYWYRQDPGQGLRLIYYSQIVNDFQKGDIAEGYSVSREKKESFPLTVTSAQKNPTAFYLCASSISPGRTGNTIYFGEGSWLTVV.

CDR3: CASTPGGHSNQPQHF. The CDR3 DNA reads TGTGCCAGCACCCCGGGGGGGCATAGCAATCAGCCCCAGCATTTT. V gene TRBV7-2 combines with J gene TRBJ1-5, with TRBD1 as a possible D gene (6 bases). The germline gives CDR1 SGHTA, CDR2 FQGNSA. The CDR3 extends over 15 amino acids. The V end was cut by 7 bases, the J end by 0 bases, with 13 bases between.